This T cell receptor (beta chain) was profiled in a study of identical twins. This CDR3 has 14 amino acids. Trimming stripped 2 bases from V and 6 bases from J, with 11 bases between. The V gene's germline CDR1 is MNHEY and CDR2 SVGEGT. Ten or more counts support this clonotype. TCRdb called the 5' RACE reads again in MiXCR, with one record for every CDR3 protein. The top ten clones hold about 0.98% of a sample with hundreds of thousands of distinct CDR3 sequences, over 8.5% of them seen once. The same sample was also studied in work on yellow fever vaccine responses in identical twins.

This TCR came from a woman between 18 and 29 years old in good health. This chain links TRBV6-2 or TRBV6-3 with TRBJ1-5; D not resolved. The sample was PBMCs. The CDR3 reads CASSYAEESQPQHF. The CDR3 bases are TGTGCCAGCAGTTACGCGGAGGAGAGTCAGCCCCAGCATTTT.